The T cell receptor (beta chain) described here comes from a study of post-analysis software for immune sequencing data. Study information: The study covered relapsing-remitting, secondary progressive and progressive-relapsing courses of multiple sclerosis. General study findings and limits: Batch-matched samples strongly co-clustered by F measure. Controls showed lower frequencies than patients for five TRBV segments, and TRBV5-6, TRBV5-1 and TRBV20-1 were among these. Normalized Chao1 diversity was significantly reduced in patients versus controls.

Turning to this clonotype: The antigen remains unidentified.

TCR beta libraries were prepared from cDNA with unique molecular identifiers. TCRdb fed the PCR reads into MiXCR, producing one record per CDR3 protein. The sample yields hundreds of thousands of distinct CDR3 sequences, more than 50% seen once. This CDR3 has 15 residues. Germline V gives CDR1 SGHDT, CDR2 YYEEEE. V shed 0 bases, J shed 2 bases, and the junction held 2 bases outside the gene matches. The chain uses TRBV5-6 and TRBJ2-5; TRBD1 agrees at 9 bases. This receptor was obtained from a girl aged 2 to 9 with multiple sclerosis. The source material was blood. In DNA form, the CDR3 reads TGTGCCAGCAGCTTGGCGGGACAGGGTCAAGAGACCCAGTACTTC. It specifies CASSLAGQGQETQYF.